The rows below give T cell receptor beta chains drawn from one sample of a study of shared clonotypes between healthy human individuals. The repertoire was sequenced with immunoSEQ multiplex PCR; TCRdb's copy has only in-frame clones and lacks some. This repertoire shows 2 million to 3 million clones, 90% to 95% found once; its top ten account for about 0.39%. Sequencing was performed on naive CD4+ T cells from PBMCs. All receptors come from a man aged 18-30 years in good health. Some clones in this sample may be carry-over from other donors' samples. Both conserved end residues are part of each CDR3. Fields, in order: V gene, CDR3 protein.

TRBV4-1,CASSQSGQGELTAKNIQYF
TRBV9,CASSVEGAAFYGYTF
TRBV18,CASSPLYGDSYEQYF
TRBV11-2,CASSPSSGEQYF
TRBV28,CASSFPSRQLGSYEQYF
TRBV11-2,CASSLDRDEQYF
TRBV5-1,CASRAGTGPGYTF
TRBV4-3,CASSQEPAGGLSQYF
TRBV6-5,CASSYSAVRNTEAFF
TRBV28,CAIGRGDEQYF
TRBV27,CASSLPLETQYF
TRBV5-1,CATRSFTSVLKLGETQYF
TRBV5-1,CASSTGELAGYNEQFF
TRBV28,CASRHRVDQPQHF
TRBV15,CATRGGRRANNEQFF
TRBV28,CASSLRAGGHYEQYF
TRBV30,CAWNLRAEKLFF
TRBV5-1,CASSLDPPTDTQYF
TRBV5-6,CASSLAQGMAYEQYF
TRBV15,CATSPRDPTNEKLFF
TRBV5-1,CASSQTAGTGAREAQYF
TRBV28,CASSLSQSTGELFF
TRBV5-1,CASSITDAGSYGYTF
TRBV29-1,CSVDRGTGSHTF
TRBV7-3,CASSLYTGGFGTGELFF
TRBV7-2,CASSLGARSYEQYF
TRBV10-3,CAISESVGGRDEQFF
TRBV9,CASSVDQVTYEQYF
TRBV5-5,CASSAQGWANYGYTF
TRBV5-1,CASSTNPTYSYNEQFF
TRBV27,CASSLRSRTEAFF
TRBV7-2,CASSPLGLAGGRRSYEQYF
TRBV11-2,CASSLAGFNSPLHF
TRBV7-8,CASSLAGGSYEQYF
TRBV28,CASSDEVHEQYF
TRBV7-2,CASSPGGAGASEQYF
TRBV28,CASGQSASGTPEFF
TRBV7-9,CASSLTESAEAFF
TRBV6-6,CASSYRSSGNTIYF
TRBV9,CASSVAGDTGELFF
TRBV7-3,CASSPPVGTANTGELFF
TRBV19,CASSIFAGEQYF